This T cell receptor beta chain was recorded in a study of T-cell reconstitution after alpha-beta-depleted transplantation in children. Findings of the study overall: T-cell counts and diversity at one year post-transplant came mainly from newly produced T cells. After transplant, at about two months, alpha-beta T cells were reportedly derived from several hundred expanded graft clones.

The TCRbeta library was prepared with unique molecular identifiers. TCRdb reprocessed the PCR reads via MiXCR and lists one record per CDR3 protein. The table includes approximately 500,000 distinct CDR3 sequences, roughly a tenth detected once. This CDR3 has 13 residues. Trimming took 1 base from V and 2 from J, leaving 9 bases between them. Germline CDR1 is SQVTM and CDR2 is ANQGSEA. As concerns this clonotype: Its antigen is unknown.

The chain has TRBV29-1 and TRBJ2-7; D gene unclear. The origin of this receptor is a child aged 2 to 10 with inherited bone marrow failure, due to receive a stem cell transplant. Source: PBMCs, taken before TCRalphabeta/CD19-depleted stem cell transplant. CDR3 protein: CSVEGEAPYEQYF. The CDR3 region has the DNA TGCAGCGTTGAAGGAGAGGCCCCCTACGAGCAGTACTTC.